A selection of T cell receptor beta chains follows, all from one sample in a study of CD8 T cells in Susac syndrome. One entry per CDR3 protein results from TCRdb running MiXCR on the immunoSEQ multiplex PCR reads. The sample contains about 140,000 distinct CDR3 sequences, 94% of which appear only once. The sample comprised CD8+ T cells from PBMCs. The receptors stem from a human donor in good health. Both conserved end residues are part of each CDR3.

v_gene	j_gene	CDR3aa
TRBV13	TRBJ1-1	CASSLGVTGNTEAFF
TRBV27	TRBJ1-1	CASHQGANTEAFF
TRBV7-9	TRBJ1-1	CASSRQENTEAFF
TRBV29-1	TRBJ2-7	CSVDEGAYEQYF
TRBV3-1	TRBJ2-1	CASSQDLRGHEQFF
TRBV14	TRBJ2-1	CASSQDPQGEFF
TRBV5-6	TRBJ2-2	CASSLAWREFGTGELFF
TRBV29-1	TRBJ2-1	CSVDWDVEQFF
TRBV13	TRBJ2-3	CASSSTRRTDTQYF
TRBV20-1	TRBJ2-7	CSASHGIHRSYEQYF
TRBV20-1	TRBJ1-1	CSASSGGTEAFF
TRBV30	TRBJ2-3	CAWTGSGNTDTQYF
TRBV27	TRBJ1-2	CASSFRAFGGGYTF
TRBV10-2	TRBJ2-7	CASSDVITYEQYF
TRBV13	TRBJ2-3	CASSLGGSGADTQYF
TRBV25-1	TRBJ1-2	CASSGIQGGLSDGYTF
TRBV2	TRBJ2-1	CASSGVGLAGEVEQFF
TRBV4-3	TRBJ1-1	CASSQDLGGNTEAFF
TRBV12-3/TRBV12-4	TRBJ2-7	CASSIYPTVTNYEQYF
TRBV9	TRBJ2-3	CASSAIGTGRLTDTQYF
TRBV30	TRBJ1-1	CAWKAAEVDEAFF
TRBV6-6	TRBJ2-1	CASSTSDTELYNEQFF
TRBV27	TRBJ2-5	CASSLSLRYSQETQYF
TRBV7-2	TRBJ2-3	CASSLGSYTDTQYF
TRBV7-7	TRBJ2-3	CASSLGRETLGDTQYF
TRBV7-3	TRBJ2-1	CASSAAGGFNEQFF
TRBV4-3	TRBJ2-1	CASSQGVSYNEQFF
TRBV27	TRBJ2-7	CASSQTRPYYEQYF
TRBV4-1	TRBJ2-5	CASSQGGRGETQYF